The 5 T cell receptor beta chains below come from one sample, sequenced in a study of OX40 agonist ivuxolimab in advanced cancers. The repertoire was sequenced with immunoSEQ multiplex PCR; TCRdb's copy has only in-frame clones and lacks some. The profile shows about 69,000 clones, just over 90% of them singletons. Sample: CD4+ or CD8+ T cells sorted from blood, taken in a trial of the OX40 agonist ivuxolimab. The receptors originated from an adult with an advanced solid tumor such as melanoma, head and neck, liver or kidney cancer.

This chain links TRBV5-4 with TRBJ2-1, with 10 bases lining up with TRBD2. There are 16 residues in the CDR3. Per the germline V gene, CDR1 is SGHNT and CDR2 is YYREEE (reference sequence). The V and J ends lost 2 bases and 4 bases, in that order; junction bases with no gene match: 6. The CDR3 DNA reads TGTGCCAGCAGCTTTACTAGCGGGACGGGGTACAATGAGCAGTTCTTC. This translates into CASSFTSGTGYNEQFF.

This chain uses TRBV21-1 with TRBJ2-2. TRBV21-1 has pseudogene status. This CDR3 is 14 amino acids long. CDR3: CASSIGPDTGELFF. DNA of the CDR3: TGTGCCAGCAGCATCGGACCGGACACCGGGGAGCTGTTTTTT.

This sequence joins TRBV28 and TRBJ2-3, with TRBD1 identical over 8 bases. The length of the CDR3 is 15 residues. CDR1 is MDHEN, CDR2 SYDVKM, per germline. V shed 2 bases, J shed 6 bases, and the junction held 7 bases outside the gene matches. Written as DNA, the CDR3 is TGTGCCAGCAGTTTAGGTCAGGGGGCCAGGGATACGCAGTATTTT. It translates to CASSLGQGARDTQYF.

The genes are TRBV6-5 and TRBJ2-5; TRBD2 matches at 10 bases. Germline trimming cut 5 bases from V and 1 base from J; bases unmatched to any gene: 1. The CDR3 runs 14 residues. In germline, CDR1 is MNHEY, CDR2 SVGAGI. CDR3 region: CASSKREGQETQYF. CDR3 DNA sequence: TGTGCCAGCAGTAAGCGGGAGGGCCAAGAGACCCAGTACTTC.

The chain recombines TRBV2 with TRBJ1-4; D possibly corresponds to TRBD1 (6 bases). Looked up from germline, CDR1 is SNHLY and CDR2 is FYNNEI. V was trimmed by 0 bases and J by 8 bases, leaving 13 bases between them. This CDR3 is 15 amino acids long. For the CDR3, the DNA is TGTGCCAGCAGTGAAGCGCCGGGGGCGGGGGAAAAACTGTTTTTT. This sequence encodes CASSEAPGAGEKLFF.